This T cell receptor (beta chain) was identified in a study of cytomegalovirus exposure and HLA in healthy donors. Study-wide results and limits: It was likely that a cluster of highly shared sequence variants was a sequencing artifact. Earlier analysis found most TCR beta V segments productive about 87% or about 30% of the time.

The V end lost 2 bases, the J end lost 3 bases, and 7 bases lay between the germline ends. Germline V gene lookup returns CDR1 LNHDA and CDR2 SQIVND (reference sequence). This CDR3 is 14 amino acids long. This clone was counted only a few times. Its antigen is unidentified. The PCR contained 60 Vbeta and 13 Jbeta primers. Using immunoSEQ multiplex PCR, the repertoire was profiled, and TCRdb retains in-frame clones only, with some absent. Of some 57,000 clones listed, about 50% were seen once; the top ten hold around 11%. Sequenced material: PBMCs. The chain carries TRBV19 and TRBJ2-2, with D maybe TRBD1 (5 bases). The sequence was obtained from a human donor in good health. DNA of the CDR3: TGTGCCAGTAGTATAAGGGGTGACACCGGGGAGCTGTTTTTT. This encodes CASSIRGDTGELFF. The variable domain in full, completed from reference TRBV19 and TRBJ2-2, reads DGGITQSPKYLFRKEGQNVTLSCEQNLNHDAMYWYRQDPGQGLRLIYYSQIVNDFQKGDIAEGYSVSREKKESFPLTVTSAQKNPTAFYLCASSIRGDTGELFFGEGSRLTVL.